The 6 T cell receptor beta chains below all came from one sample that was sequenced in a study of blood T cell repertoires in COVID-19. The method was immunoSEQ multiplex PCR; TCRdb's version includes in-frame clones alone and lacks a portion of them. The top ten hold 1% to 1.5% of the sample, which has tens of thousands of clones, 86% seen once. Sequenced sample: peripheral blood. These receptors originate from a man in his fifties or sixties with acute or convalescent COVID-19.

This clone was seen more than once but under ten times. This rearrangement joins TRBV18 to TRBJ1-1, with a weak D call TRBD1 (5 bases). Per the germline V gene, CDR1 is KGHSH and CDR2 is LQKENI. The V end was cut by 3 bases, the J end by 1 base, with 9 bases between. This CDR3 comprises 14 residues. The CDR3 spells CASSPFGQNTEAFF. As DNA, the CDR3 is TGTGCCAGCTCACCTTTTGGACAGAACACTGAAGCTTTCTTT.

V usage is TRBV7-6 and J usage is TRBJ2-5, with 7 bases matching TRBD2. Germline-derived CDR1 and CDR2 are SGHVS and FNYEAQ. The CDR3 is 15 residues long. J lost 5 bases, V lost 0 bases, and 6 bases had no gene match. CDR3 sequence (DNA): TGTGCCAGCAGCTTAGCTCTAGCGGTGGGGGAGACCCAGTACTTC. Its protein is CASSLALAVGETQYF.

The chain carries TRBV10-3 and TRBJ1-4; 9 nucleotides match TRBD1. The germline gives CDR1 ENHRY, CDR2 SYGVKD. Trimming at V came to 9 bases and at J to 8 bases, leaving 7 bases not matched to a gene. There are 13 residues in the CDR3. The DNA of the CDR3 is TGTGCCATGTCACAGGGGGCTGAGGAAAAACTGTTTTTT. It encodes CAMSQGAEEKLFF.

In DNA form, the CDR3 reads TGTGCCAGCAGCGCAGGGACAGGGTTTCAGACCCAGTACTTC. This codes for CASSAGTGFQTQYF. The J gene is TRBJ2-5, the V gene TRBV7-9; 9 bases fit TRBD1. Trimming cost V 5 bases and J 6 bases; bases outside gene matches: 7. Germline CDR1 SEHNR, CDR2 FQNEAQ (reference sequence). The CDR3 has 14 residues. The full variable domain, with the rest looked up from reference TRBV7-9 and TRBJ2-5, is DTGVSQNPRHKITKRGQNVTFRCDPISEHNRLYWYRQTLGQGPEFLTYFQNEAQLEKSRLLSDRFSAERPKGSFSTLEIQRTEQGDSAMYLCASSAGTGFQTQYFGPGTRLLVL.

The chain combines TRBV19 with TRBJ2-5; 12 bases are a match to TRBD2. Germline loops: CDR1 LNHDA, CDR2 SQIVND (reference sequence). V shed 4 bases, J shed 3 bases, and the junction held 3 bases outside the gene matches. The CDR3 loop spans 15 amino acids. The DNA for the CDR3 is TGTGCCAGTAGTAGTCTAGCGGGGGGGAAAGAGACCCAGTACTTC. It translates to CASSSLAGGKETQYF.

The V call is TRBV27, the J call TRBJ1-1; D gene ambiguous. Trimming took off 4 bases at V and 2 bases at J, with 11 bases between the two ends. The CDR3 is 14 amino acids. CDR1 and CDR2 from the germline V gene are MNHEY and SMNVEV (reference sequence). The CDR3 is CASSWGAPNTEAFF. The CDR3 bases are TGTGCCAGCAGTTGGGGAGCGCCAAACACTGAAGCTTTCTTT.